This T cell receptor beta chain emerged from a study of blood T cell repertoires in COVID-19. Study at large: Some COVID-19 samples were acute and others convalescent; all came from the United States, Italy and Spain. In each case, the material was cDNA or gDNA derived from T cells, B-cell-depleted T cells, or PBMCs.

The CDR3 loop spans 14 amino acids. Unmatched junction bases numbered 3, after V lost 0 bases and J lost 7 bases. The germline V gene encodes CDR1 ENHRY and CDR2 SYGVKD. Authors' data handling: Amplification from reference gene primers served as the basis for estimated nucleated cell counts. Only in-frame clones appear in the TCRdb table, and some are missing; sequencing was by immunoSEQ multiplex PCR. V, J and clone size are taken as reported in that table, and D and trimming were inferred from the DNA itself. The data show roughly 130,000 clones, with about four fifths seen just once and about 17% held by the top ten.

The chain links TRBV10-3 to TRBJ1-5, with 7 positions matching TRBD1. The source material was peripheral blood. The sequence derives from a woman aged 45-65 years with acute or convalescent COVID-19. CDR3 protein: CAISESDRAQPQHF. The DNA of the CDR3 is TGTGCCATCAGTGAGTCTGACAGGGCCCAGCCCCAGCATTTT.